Reported below is one TCR beta chain. Its antigen is currently unknown. At one boundary the junction diverges from the germline segment, which might be a read error. This sample was included in a study of T cells in Graves' hyperthyroidism and ophthalmopathy. The CDR3 extends over 15 amino acids. Germline CDR1 is SGHTA and CDR2 is FQGTGA. Researchers amplified the TCR beta CDR3 regions from RNA transcripts. An initial round of RT-PCR targeting the TCR CDR3 relied on the HTBI primer set. TCRdb independently ran MiXCR on the multiplex PCR reads; one entry per CDR3 protein. The table shows fewer than 650,000 distinct CDR3 sequences, with 14% occurring only once. Notes on the study in general: Onset of ophthalmopathy came a median roughly 6.5 months after the model predicted it.

V gene TRBV7-3 combines with J gene TRBJ1-1; TRBD1 might be the D (5 bases). The source of this sequence is a woman in her forties with Graves' hyperthyroidism. Material for sequencing was blood. The CDR3 loop reads CACSLLPGLSAEAFF. In DNA, the CDR3 is TGTGCCTGCAGCTTATTGCCAGGGTTAAGCGCTGAAGCTTTCTTT.